This T cell receptor (beta chain) was observed in a study of cytomegalovirus exposure and HLA in healthy donors. Study results and caveats: Exclusion as indistinguishable affected some V segments, including TRBV6-2 and TRBV6-3.

It was with 60 Vbeta and 13 Jbeta primers that the PCR ran. Generated by immunoSEQ multiplex PCR, the TCRdb table keeps only in-frame clones and is missing some. The table lists about 200,000 clones, about 86% of them singletons. Germline trimming cut 4 bases from V and 5 bases from J; bases unmatched to any gene: 8. The germline CDR1 and CDR2 sequences are SGHTA and FQGTGA. CDR3 length: 15 amino acids. Remarks on this clone: Its antigen is unidentified.

The source material was PBMCs. The clonotype was recovered from a woman in her thirties in good health and CMV-seronegative. The chain employs TRBV7-3 and TRBJ2-3; TRBD2 matches 8 bases. For the CDR3, the DNA is TGTGCCAGCAGCTCGAACGGGGGGGCAAAAGATACGCAGTATTTT. It translates to CASSSNGGAKDTQYF.